This TCR beta chain was profiled in a study of CD8+ T cells in alopecia areata. Study-wide findings and caveats: Lesional scalp exceeded normal scalp in clonality, especially in alopecia totalis/universalis. Sharing of TCRs across patients appeared less clear than in mice, possibly for HLA-related reasons.

The authors extracted RNA and reverse transcribed it into cDNA as the sequencing template. The protocol was immunoSEQ multiplex PCR, while the TCRdb copy is restricted to in-frame clones and leaves out a portion. The sample carries tens of thousands of clones, 50% to 75% recorded once. CDR3 size: 16 residues. Germline values: CDR1 SNHLY, CDR2 FYNNEI. Trimming cost V 4 bases and J 2 bases; bases outside gene matches: 9. Specimens obtained from alopecia areata patients comprised lesional scalp punch biopsies and peripheral blood. Sorting of CD4+ and CD8+ T cells was performed on PBMCs. This clone was detected a few times. As yet, its antigen is unknown.

The chain carries TRBV2 and TRBJ2-5, with TRBD2 matching 8 bases. The clonotype was recovered from a human donor with alopecia areata. The sample was CD8+ T cells sorted from blood, taken at week 0. Here the CDR3 reads CASSVYAGGPQETQYF. The DNA for the CDR3 is TGTGCCAGCAGTGTTTATGCGGGGGGCCCTCAAGAGACCCAGTACTTC.